This note documents a single TCR beta chain sequence. Original analysis: Cell counts per sample came from amplifying reference gene primers. Clones were sequenced by immunoSEQ multiplex PCR, and TCRdb holds only the in-frame ones, with some missing. The DNA gave D and trimming, while V, J and clone size come from that table. The sample yields about 400,000 clones, roughly 85% seen once. These data come from a study of blood T cell repertoires in COVID-19. Looking at the study overall: The origin of the acute and convalescent COVID-19 samples was the United States, Italy and Spain.

Those who participated ranged in age from about 18 to 95 years and resided in about two dozen US areas. Membership in each cohort depended on participant-reported clinical history. The trim removed 9 bases at V and 9 bases at J, leaving 8 bases unmatched. The CDR3 extends over 12 amino acids. Per germline, CDR1 MNHEY and CDR2 SMNVEV (reference sequence). Sequencing was done on a sample of PBMCs or T cells enriched from blood (not recorded which). V usage is TRBV27 and J usage is TRBJ2-1; 7 nucleotides match TRBD1. This clonotype was obtained from a young woman with acute COVID-19. CDR3 DNA: TGTGCCAGTACAGGGGCCTTAGGTGAGCAGTTCTTC. Protein: CASTGALGEQFF.